This T cell receptor (beta chain) was profiled in a study of OX40 agonist ivuxolimab in advanced cancers. Study overall: Three patients showed partial responses: one hepatocellular carcinoma and two cutaneous melanoma cases. Study-wide findings and caveats: Average numbers of expanded clones were greater in CD8+ T cells than in CD4+.

The protocol was immunoSEQ multiplex PCR, while the TCRdb copy is restricted to in-frame clones and leaves out a portion. The table records roughly 38,000 clones, approximately 88% of them present only once. Worth noting for this clone: The antigen is not known.

The germline V gene encodes CDR1 SGHVS and CDR2 FQNEAQ. There are 17 residues in the CDR3. With V trimmed by 3 bases and J by 9 bases, 8 bases remained unmatched. This specimen was CD4+ or CD8+ T cells sorted from blood, taken in a trial of the OX40 agonist ivuxolimab. This sequence originates from an adult with an advanced solid tumor such as melanoma, head and neck, liver or kidney cancer. This chain joins TRBV7-8 and TRBJ2-1; 16 bases align to TRBD2. CDR3 nucleotide sequence: TGTGCCAGCAGCTTTCCGGGACTAGCGGGGGGGCCCGGTGAGCAGTTCTTC. This codes for CASSFPGLAGGPGEQFF.